The present T cell receptor (beta chain) was sequenced within a study of T cell changes during pregnancy in multiple sclerosis. J gave up 0 bases and V 4 bases, and 14 bases lay outside the gene matches. CDR1 SGHKS and CDR2 YYEKEE come from the germline V gene (reference sequence). This CDR3 is built from 18 residues. TCRdb's table, derived via immunoSEQ multiplex PCR, lists solely in-frame clones and lacks some. The data show about 51,000 clones, with approximately 94% seen just once and around 0.6% held by the top ten. This sequence joins TRBV5-5 and TRBJ2-3; TRBD2 matches 7 bases. The starting material was CD4+ T cells from peripheral blood mononuclear cells, obtained in the second trimester of pregnancy. This sequence originates from a female donor with multiple sclerosis, enrolled in a pregnancy study. CDR3 sequence reads: CASSPKPSSGTSTDTQYF. CDR3 in DNA: TGTGCCAGCAGCCCAAAACCATCTAGCGGCACTAGCACAGATACGCAGTATTTT.